The clone carrying this T cell receptor beta chain showed up just a few times. The authors prepared the TCRbeta library with unique molecular identifiers. Each CDR3 protein is one row after TCRdb ran MiXCR on the PCR reads. The profile shows about 400,000 distinct CDR3 sequences, 20% of them singletons. This entry is derived from a study of T-cell reconstitution after alpha-beta-depleted transplantation in children. The CDR3 spans 15 residues. Unmatched junction bases numbered 7, after V lost 6 bases and J lost 0 bases. The source is a human donor who donated a stem cell graft to a child with acute myeloid leukemia. The V gene is TRBV12-3 or TRBV12-4, the J gene TRBJ2-7, with 8 bases aligning to TRBD2. Sequenced here: PBMCs from the stem cell graft donor, sampled from the stem cell graft. The CDR3 protein is CASSRSGRGSYEQYF. As DNA, the CDR3 is TGTGCCAGCAGCCGCAGCGGGAGAGGCTCCTACGAGCAGTACTTC.